This T cell receptor beta chain derives from a study of OX40 agonist ivuxolimab in advanced cancers. On the study more broadly: Earlier treatment with anti-PD-1, anti-PD-L1 or anti-CTLA-4 was permitted, and over 35% had received some. Study observations and caveats: Researchers did not determine the expanded peripheral T cells' antigen specificity.

The protocol was immunoSEQ multiplex PCR, while the TCRdb copy is restricted to in-frame clones and leaves out a portion. Among 90,000 to 100,000 clones listed, roughly nine tenths were seen once. The V end lost 2 bases, the J end lost 3 bases, and 11 bases lay between the germline ends. The CDR3 is 14 amino acids. Germline assignment: CDR1 SGHRS and CDR2 YFSETQ. With respect to this clone: Its antigen remains unknown.

Material: CD4+ or CD8+ T cells sorted from blood, obtained in a trial of the OX40 agonist ivuxolimab. This sequence was found in an adult with an advanced solid tumor such as melanoma, head and neck, liver or kidney cancer. This sequence joins TRBV5-1 and TRBJ1-1; tentatively, D is TRBD1 (5 bases). CDR3 in DNA: TGCGCCAGCAGCTTCCAGGGAGCGGACACTGAAGCTTTCTTT. This translates into CASSFQGADTEAFF.